This is a list of T cell receptor beta chains from one sample in a study of glioma-infiltrating T cells. One entry per CDR3 protein, called by TCRdb with MiXCR from the multiplex PCR reads. The sample yields 90,000 or so distinct CDR3 sequences, roughly 40% seen once. Sequencing was done on a sample of glioma tissue, nonneoplastic brain tissue, or PBMCs (not recorded which). The receptor source for this set is a human donor with low-grade glioma or glioblastoma, undergoing nonglioma brain surgery, or in good health (not recorded which). Both conserved end residues are part of each CDR3. A D gene is named only where the DNA matches it firmly. Clone size is stated in some rows and not others, as once, few, many or a class when expanded.

J gene: TRBJ2-3
CDR3 length: 16
D gene: TRBD1
V gene: TRBV27
clone size: NA
CDR3 protein: CASSTGQGGGEDTQYF
CDR3 DNA: TGTGCCAGCAGCACGGGACAGGGGGGCGGGGAAGATACGCAGTATTTT

J gene: TRBJ1-1
CDR3 length: 17
D gene: NA
V gene: TRBV7-2
clone size: many
CDR3 protein: CASSPRGGGWKNTEAFF
CDR3 DNA: TGTGCCAGCAGCCCCCGCGGAGGAGGGTGGAAGAACACTGAAGCTTTCTTT

J gene: TRBJ1-2
CDR3 length: 12
D gene: NA
V gene: TRBV19
clone size: many
CDR3 protein: CASTRDDYGYTF
CDR3 DNA: TGTGCCAGTACCCGGGACGACTATGGCTACACCTTC

J gene: TRBJ1-6
CDR3 length: 16
D gene: NA
V gene: TRBV20-1
clone size: many
CDR3 protein: CSAEGGWSSYNSPLHF
CDR3 DNA: TGCAGTGCAGAGGGGGGGTGGAGCTCCTATAATTCACCCCTCCACTTT

J gene: TRBJ2-7
CDR3 length: 15
D gene: NA
V gene: TRBV28
clone size: many
CDR3 protein: CASSLSSGSPYEQYF
CDR3 DNA: TGTGCCAGCAGTTTGTCTTCGGGGAGCCCCTACGAGCAGTACTTC

J gene: TRBJ1-4
CDR3 length: 17
D gene: NA
V gene: TRBV18
clone size: many
CDR3 protein: CASSPYILQGLDEKLFF
CDR3 DNA: TGTGCCAGCTCACCATATATCCTGCAGGGATTGGATGAAAAACTGTTTTTT

J gene: TRBJ2-1
CDR3 length: 16
D gene: TRBD2
V gene: TRBV7-4
clone size: NA
CDR3 protein: CASSLRMRECYHEQVF
CDR3 DNA: TGTGCCAGCAGCTTACGGATGCGGGAGTGTTACCATGAGCAGGTCTTC

J gene: TRBJ2-7
CDR3 length: 13
D gene: NA
V gene: TRBV20-1
clone size: many
CDR3 protein: CSARVGVSYEQYF
CDR3 DNA: TGCAGTGCTAGAGTGGGAGTTTCCTACGAGCAGTACTTC

J gene: TRBJ1-2
CDR3 length: 16
D gene: TRBD1
V gene: TRBV9
clone size: many
CDR3 protein: CASSVEGQGKSYGYTF
CDR3 DNA: TGTGCCAGCAGCGTAGAAGGACAGGGAAAGAGCTATGGCTACACCTTC

J gene: TRBJ2-7
CDR3 length: 13
D gene: NA
V gene: TRBV6-1
clone size: many
CDR3 protein: CASRSEGLGEQYF
CDR3 DNA: TGTGCCAGCAGGTCAGAGGGTCTGGGAGAGCAGTACTTC